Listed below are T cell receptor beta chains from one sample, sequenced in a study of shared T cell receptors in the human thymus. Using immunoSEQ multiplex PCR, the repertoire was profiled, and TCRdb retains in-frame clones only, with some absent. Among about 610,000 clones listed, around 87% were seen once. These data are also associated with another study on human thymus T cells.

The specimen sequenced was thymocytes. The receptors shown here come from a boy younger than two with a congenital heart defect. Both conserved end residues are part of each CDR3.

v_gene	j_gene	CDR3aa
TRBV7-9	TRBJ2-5	CASSSRTGGAQETQYF
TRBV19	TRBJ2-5	CASSMVRGQETQYF
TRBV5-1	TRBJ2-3	CASSLGHHTDTQYF
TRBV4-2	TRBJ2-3	CASSQDSAAGYHTDTQYF
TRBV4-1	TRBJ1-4	CASSQPPPIGRWATNEKLFF
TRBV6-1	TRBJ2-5	CASSEELARETQYF
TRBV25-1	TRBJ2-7	CASSGPYYEQYF
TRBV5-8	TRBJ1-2	CASSLARLPGQGLSSGYTF
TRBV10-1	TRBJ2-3	CASSDTPGLFSDTQYF
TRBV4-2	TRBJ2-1	CASSHLTGGFGHNEQFF
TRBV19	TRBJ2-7	CASSIRAGGFNEQYF
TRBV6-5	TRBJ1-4	CASSNRTGSNEKLFF
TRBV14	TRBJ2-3	CASSQDVGPDADTQYF
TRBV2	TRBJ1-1	CASSRTGDTEAFF
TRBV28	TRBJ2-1	CASSWARGSGEQFF
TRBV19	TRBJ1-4	CAVEGAHNEKLFF
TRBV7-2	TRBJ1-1	CASSSLGQGDSRTEAFF